This T cell receptor beta chain originates from a study of blood T cells in healthy people across ages. The study, taken as a whole, reports: Naive and antigen-experienced cells were not separated, limiting conclusive comparison.

Turning to this clonotype: Its antigen remains unidentified.

This CDR3 is built from 15 residues. The germline CDR1 and CDR2 sequences are SGHKS and YYEKEE (reference sequence). Trimming removed 7 bases from V and 3 bases from J; junction bases left unmatched: 12. Through a sample-barcoded 5' primer and a J-beta primer mix, a second PCR was run for roughly 6 to 11 cycles. Each CDR3 protein is one row after TCRdb ran MiXCR on the 5' RACE reads. The sample carries 600,000 to 900,000 distinct CDR3 sequences, around a quarter recorded once. The same sample was also studied in work on T cells of mothers and their children.

The clonotype comes from a boy younger than 18 in good health. Sequenced: blood. V is TRBV5-5 and J is TRBJ1-2, with TRBD1 matching 7 bases. CDR3 DNA: TGTGCCAGCCCTTCGCCCGGCCAGGGGGACTATGGCTACACCTTC. It is translated as CASPSPGQGDYGYTF.